The entry below describes one TCR beta chain. Its matching antigen is unknown. Method: immunoSEQ multiplex PCR; TCRdb's copy keeps in-frame clones and lacks some. The table shows approximately 400,000 clones, with about 91% occurring only once. This specimen comes from a study of Ad26.COV2.S vaccination and SARS-CoV-2 variants. Study-wide findings and caveats: The TCR-based breadth and depth measures might underestimate overall T cell responses. Researchers reported similar non-spike TCR breadth in vaccine and placebo recipients.

The length of the CDR3 is 15 residues. The J segment lost 1 base and the V segment lost 5 bases, leaving 3 bases of the junction unmatched. Germline-derived CDR1 and CDR2 are MDHEN and SYDVKM. The sequencing here drew on peripheral blood, taken after recovery from COVID-19. This chain uses TRBV28 with TRBJ1-2; 11 bases are a match to TRBD1. The sequence derives from a human donor who had recovered from COVID-19. The CDR3 nucleotides read TGTGCCAGCAGTGTCGGGACAGGGGGTAACTATGGCTACACCTTC. It codes for CASSVGTGGNYGYTF.